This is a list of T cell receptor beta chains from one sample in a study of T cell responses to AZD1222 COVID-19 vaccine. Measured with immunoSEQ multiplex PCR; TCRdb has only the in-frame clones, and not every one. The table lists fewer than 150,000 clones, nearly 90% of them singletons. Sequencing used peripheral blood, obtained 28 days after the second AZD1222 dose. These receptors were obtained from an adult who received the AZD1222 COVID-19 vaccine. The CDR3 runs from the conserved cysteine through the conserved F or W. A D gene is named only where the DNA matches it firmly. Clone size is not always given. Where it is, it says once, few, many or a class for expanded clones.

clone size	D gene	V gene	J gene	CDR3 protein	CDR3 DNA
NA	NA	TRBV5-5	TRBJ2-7	CASSPSILGYEQYF	TGTGCCAGCAGCCCTTCGATCCTCGGGTACGAGCAGTACTTC
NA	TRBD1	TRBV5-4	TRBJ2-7	CASSLPTGDTGQYF	TGTGCCAGCAGCTTACCGACAGGGGATACTGGGCAGTACTTC
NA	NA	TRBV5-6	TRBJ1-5	CASSLAGGDQPQHF	TGTGCCAGCAGCTTGGCGGGCGGGGATCAGCCCCAGCATTTT
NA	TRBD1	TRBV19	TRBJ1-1	CASSPVTGMDTEAFF	TGTGCCAGTAGTCCTGTGACAGGGATGGACACTGAAGCTTTCTTT
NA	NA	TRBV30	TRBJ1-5	CAWSQQGRQPQHF	TGTGCCTGGAGTCAGCAGGGGCGGCAGCCCCAGCATTTT
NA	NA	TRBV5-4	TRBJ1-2	CASSLPPRQGGGYTF	TGTGCCAGCAGCTTGCCCCCCCGGCAGGGAGGCGGCTACACCTTC
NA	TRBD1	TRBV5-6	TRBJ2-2	CASRVGGTGVTGELFF	TGTGCCAGCAGAGTGGGCGGGACAGGGGTCACCGGGGAGCTGTTTTTT
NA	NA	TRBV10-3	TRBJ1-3	CAISGSPISGNTIYF	TGTGCCATCAGTGGTAGTCCTATCTCTGGAAACACCATATATTTT
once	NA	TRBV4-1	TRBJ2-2	CASSQPRQDGTGELFF	TGCGCCAGCAGCCAACCCCGGCAGGACGGAACCGGGGAGCTGTTTTTT
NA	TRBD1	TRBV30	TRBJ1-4	CAWSVHEGAQGKLFF	TGTGCCTGGAGTGTACATGAGGGGGCCCAGGGGAAACTGTTTTTT
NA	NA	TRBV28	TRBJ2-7	CASSWTTLSYEQYF	TGTGCCAGCAGCTGGACAACTCTCTCCTACGAGCAGTACTTC
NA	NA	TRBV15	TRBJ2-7	CATSSLSQGVGQYF	TGTGCCACCAGCAGTTTATCACAGGGTGTAGGGCAGTACTTC
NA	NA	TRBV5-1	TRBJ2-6	CASSLVGSSGANVLTF	TGCGCCAGCAGCTTGGTTGGGAGCTCTGGGGCCAACGTCCTGACTTTC
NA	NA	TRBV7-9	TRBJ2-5	CASSLALGETQYF	TGTGCCAGCAGCTTAGCGCTAGGGGAGACCCAGTACTTC
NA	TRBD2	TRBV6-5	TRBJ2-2	CASSGLAGDTGELFF	TGTGCCAGCAGCGGACTAGCGGGGGACACCGGGGAGCTGTTTTTT
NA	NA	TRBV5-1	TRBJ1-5	CASSLVSGAGQPQHF	TGCGCCAGCAGCTTGGTTTCAGGGGCGGGACAGCCCCAGCATTTT
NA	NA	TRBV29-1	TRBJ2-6	CSAGPSGANVLTF	TGCAGCGCTGGACCGTCTGGGGCCAACGTCCTGACTTTC
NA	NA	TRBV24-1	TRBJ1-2	CATSPGRGSGGYTF	TGTGCCACCAGCCCCGGCCGGGGGTCGGGCGGCTACACCTTC
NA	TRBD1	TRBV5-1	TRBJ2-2	CASSLDRGNGELFF	TGCGCCAGCAGCCTCGACAGGGGCAACGGGGAGCTGTTTTTT
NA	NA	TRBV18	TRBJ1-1	CASSPDANTEAFF	TGTGCCAGCTCACCAGATGCTAACACTGAAGCTTTCTTT
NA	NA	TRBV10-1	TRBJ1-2	CASSIGRHPYGYTF	TGCGCCAGCAGCATTGGGAGACACCCATATGGCTACACCTTC
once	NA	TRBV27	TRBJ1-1	CATRGGTEAFF	TGTGCCACGAGGGGAGGTACTGAAGCTTTCTTT
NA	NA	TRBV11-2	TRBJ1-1	CASSKLGWGTEAFF	TGTGCCAGCAGTAAACTGGGGTGGGGCACTGAAGCTTTCTTT
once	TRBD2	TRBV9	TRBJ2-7	CASSVGSGSLEQYF	TGTGCCAGCAGCGTTGGCAGCGGGAGCCTCGAGCAGTACTTC
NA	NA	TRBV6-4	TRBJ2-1	CASSDLPTNEQFF	TGTGCCAGCAGTGACTTGCCGACCAATGAGCAGTTCTTC
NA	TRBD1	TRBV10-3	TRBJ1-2	CAISAGQGGGYTF	TGTGCCATCAGTGCGGGACAGGGCGGCGGCTACACCTTC
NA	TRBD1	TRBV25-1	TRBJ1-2	CASSETQGADYGYTF	TGTGCCAGCAGTGAGACCCAGGGGGCGGACTATGGCTACACCTTC
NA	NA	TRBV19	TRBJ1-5	CASSIARGGQAQPQHF	TGTGCCAGTAGTATAGCCCGAGGGGGGCAGGCTCAGCCCCAGCATTTT
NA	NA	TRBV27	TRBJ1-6	CASSFGGYNSPLHF	TGTGCCAGCAGTTTCGGAGGCTATAATTCACCCCTCCACTTT
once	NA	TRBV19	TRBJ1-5	CASSAGRGNQPQHF	TGTGCCAGTAGTGCCGGTAGAGGCAATCAGCCCCAGCATTTT
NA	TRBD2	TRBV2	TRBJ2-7	CASRRPSGSYEQYF	TGTGCCAGCAGGCGACCTAGCGGGAGCTACGAGCAGTACTTC
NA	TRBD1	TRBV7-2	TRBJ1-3	CASSLRDSSGNTIYF	TGTGCCAGCAGCTTAAGGGACAGCTCTGGAAACACCATATATTTT
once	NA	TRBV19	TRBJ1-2	CASSIFTQGATYTF	TGTGCCAGTAGTATTTTCACCCAGGGAGCCACCTACACCTTC
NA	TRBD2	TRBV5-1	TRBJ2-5	CASSLAGGKETQYF	TGCGCCAGCAGCTTGGCGGGGGGGAAAGAGACCCAGTACTTC
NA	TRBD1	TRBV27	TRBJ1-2	CASRRTGDGGYTF	TGTGCCAGCAGGAGGACAGGGGATGGTGGCTACACCTTC
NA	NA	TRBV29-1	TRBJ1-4	CSVTVGYDEKLFF	TGCAGCGTGACAGTTGGGTATGACGAAAAACTGTTTTTT
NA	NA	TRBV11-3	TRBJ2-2	CASSRTANTGELFF	TGTGCCAGCAGCCGGACTGCTAACACCGGGGAGCTGTTTTTT
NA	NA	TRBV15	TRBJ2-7	CATSREKAGSSYEQYF	TGTGCCACCAGCAGAGAAAAGGCAGGGAGCTCCTACGAGCAGTACTTC
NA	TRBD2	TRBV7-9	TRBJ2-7	CASSLLASGGHEQYF	TGTGCCAGCAGCTTATTGGCTAGCGGGGGCCACGAGCAGTACTTC
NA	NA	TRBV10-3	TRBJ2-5	CAISESQNQETQYF	TGTGCCATCAGTGAGTCCCAGAACCAAGAGACCCAGTACTTC
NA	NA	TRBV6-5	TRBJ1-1	CASSYHANTEAFF	TGTGCCAGCAGTTACCACGCGAACACTGAAGCTTTCTTT
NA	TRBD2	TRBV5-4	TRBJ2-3	CASSLGLAGADTQYF	TGTGCCAGCAGCTTGGGCCTAGCGGGAGCAGATACGCAGTATTTT
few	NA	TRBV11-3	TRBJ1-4	CASSPSLYRDGANEKLFF	TGTGCCAGCAGCCCGTCGTTATACAGGGACGGGGCTAATGAAAAACTGTTTTTT
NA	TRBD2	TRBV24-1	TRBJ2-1	CATSDRTSGREIDEQFF	TGTGCCACCAGTGATAGGACTAGCGGGAGGGAAATAGATGAGCAGTTCTTC
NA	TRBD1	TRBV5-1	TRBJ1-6	CASSPGQGDSPLHF	TGCGCCAGCAGCCCCGGACAGGGTGATTCACCCCTCCACTTT
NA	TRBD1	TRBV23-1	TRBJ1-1	CASIGQGNTEAFF	TGCGCCAGCATAGGACAGGGGAACACTGAAGCTTTCTTT
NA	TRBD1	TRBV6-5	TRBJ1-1	CASRGQGDTEAFF	TGTGCCAGCAGAGGACAGGGGGACACTGAAGCTTTCTTT
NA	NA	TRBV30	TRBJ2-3	CAWSQGGTQYF	TGTGCCTGGAGCCAGGGGGGGACGCAGTATTTT
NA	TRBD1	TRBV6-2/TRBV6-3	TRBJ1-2	CASSYSGTGDIYGYTF	TGTGCCAGCAGTTACTCGGGGACAGGGGATATCTATGGCTACACCTTC
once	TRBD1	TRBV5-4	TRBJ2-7	CASSLGAGGGITYEQYF	TGTGCCAGCAGCTTGGGCGCAGGGGGCGGGATAACCTACGAGCAGTACTTC
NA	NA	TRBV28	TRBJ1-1	CASSTGIYTEAFF	TGTGCCAGCAGCACAGGGATCTACACTGAAGCTTTCTTT
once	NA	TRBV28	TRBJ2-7	CASSLPGAQGKHEQYF	TGTGCCAGCAGTTTGCCCGGAGCGCAGGGGAAGCACGAGCAGTACTTC
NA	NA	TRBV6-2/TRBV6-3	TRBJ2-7	CASSLSIGVRTYEQYF	TGTGCCAGCAGTTTAAGTATAGGGGTTCGAACCTACGAGCAGTACTTC
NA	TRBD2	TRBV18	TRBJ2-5	CASKTSGKMETQYF	TGTGCCAGCAAGACTAGCGGGAAGATGGAGACCCAGTACTTC
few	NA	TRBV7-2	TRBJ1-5	CASSFGLAGQPQHF	TGTGCCAGCAGCTTCGGGCTTGCCGGGCAGCCCCAGCATTTT
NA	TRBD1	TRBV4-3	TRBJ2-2	CASSQPRGMDTGELFF	TGCGCCAGCAGCCAACCCAGGGGGATGGACACCGGGGAGCTGTTTTTT
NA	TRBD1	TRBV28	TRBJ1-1	CASIPGQGIWNTEAFF	TGTGCCAGCATTCCGGGACAGGGTATTTGGAACACTGAAGCTTTCTTT
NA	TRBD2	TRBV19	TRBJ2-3	CASSPSSGTSGGRDTQYF	TGTGCCAGTAGTCCATCCTCCGGGACTAGCGGGGGGCGCGATACGCAGTATTTT
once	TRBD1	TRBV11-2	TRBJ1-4	CASSRDSGNEKLFF	TGTGCCAGCAGCAGGGACAGTGGGAATGAAAAACTGTTTTTT
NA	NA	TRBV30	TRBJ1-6	CAWTYGGDGSPLHF	TGTGCCTGGACATACGGGGGCGACGGTTCACCCCTCCACTTT